These 29 T cell receptor beta chains came from one sample sequenced in a study of T cell responses to AZD1222 COVID-19 vaccine. Sequencing used immunoSEQ multiplex PCR; TCRdb keeps in-frame clones, though not all of them. The data contain 150,000 to 200,000 clones, 90% of them singletons. The material sequenced was peripheral blood, taken 28 days after the second dose of the MenACWY control vaccine. The receptor source for this set is an adult who received the MenACWY meningococcal vaccine as a control.

The genes are TRBV27 and TRBJ2-1; D is perhaps TRBD1 (6 bases). There are 15 residues in the CDR3. Germline CDR1 is MNHEY and CDR2 is SMNVEV (reference sequence). V dropped 5 bases and J dropped 1 base, with 12 bases sitting between them. CDR3 amino acids: CASSQGIGSYNEQFF. The CDR3 coding sequence is TGTGCCAGCAGTCAGGGGATCGGATCCTACAATGAGCAGTTCTTC.

The chain couples TRBV28 to TRBJ2-5; 10 bases are shared with TRBD1. V lost 0 bases and J lost 4; bases outside the gene matches: 5. CDR1 MDHEN and CDR2 SYDVKM come from the germline V gene. The CDR3 is 16 amino acids. The CDR3 DNA reads TGTGCCAGCAGTTTATGGGGGACAGGGGTTCTAGAGACCCAGTACTTC. Translated: CASSLWGTGVLETQYF.

The V and J genes are TRBV28 and TRBJ2-7; 12 bases align to TRBD2. The CDR3 sequence is 15 residues long. The germline V gene has CDR1 MDHEN and CDR2 SYDVKM. Germline trimming cut 5 bases from V and 9 bases from J; bases unmatched to any gene: 11. The CDR3 here is CASSPLAGGSSVQYF. CDR3 in DNA: TGTGCCAGCAGTCCTCTAGCGGGAGGGTCCTCTGTGCAGTACTTC.

This clone was observed once. The V and J genes are TRBV5-1 and TRBJ2-7; D is perhaps TRBD1 (8 bases). CDR3 length: 15 residues. Per germline, CDR1 SGHRS and CDR2 YFSETQ. Trimming left V 4 bases short and J 1 base short, with 15 bases between. Here the CDR3 reads CASSPGQGGSYEQYF. Here the CDR3 DNA reads TGCGCCAGCAGCCCCGGACAGGGAGGGTCCTACGAGCAGTACTTC.

This clone was observed a single time. The gene calls are TRBV4-1 and TRBJ2-1, with D possibly TRBD2 on 5 matching bases. V lost 2 bases, J lost 3 bases, and 26 bases lay in between. The CDR3 covers 20 residues. In germline, CDR1 is MGHRA, CDR2 YSYEKL. CDR3 protein: CASSQPRLASSRHVYNEQFF. CDR3 DNA: TGCGCCAGCAGCCAACCAAGACTGGCTAGCAGCAGACACGTCTACAATGAGCAGTTCTTC.

The rearrangement uses TRBV6-2 or TRBV6-3 and TRBJ1-3; 7 nucleotides align to TRBD1. This CDR3 contains 15 residues. The germline V gene encodes CDR1 MNHEY and CDR2 SVGEGT. V lost 0 bases and J lost 4; bases outside the gene matches: 3. The CDR3 here is CASSYSGTVGNTIYF. Here the CDR3 DNA reads TGTGCCAGCAGTTACTCGGGGACAGTCGGAAACACCATATATTTT.

V usage is TRBV6-5 and J usage is TRBJ1-1; 7 bases fit TRBD1. Trimming at V came to 5 bases and at J to 2 bases, leaving 2 bases not matched to a gene. This CDR3 is built from 13 residues. CDR1 and CDR2 (germline): MNHEY, SVGAGI. CDR3 sequence reads: CASSNRGNTEAFF. DNA of the CDR3: TGTGCCAGCAGTAACAGGGGTAACACTGAAGCTTTCTTT.

This chain joins TRBV19 and TRBJ1-1; weak D call: TRBD1 (5 bases). Trimming shortened V by 2 bases and J by 5 bases, and 9 bases separated the two germline ends. From germline, CDR1 is LNHDA and CDR2 SQIVND (reference sequence). The CDR3 is 13 amino acids. CDR3 protein: CASSIKGQTEAFF. The CDR3, as DNA: TGTGCCAGTAGTATAAAGGGGCAGACTGAAGCTTTCTTT.

The rearrangement uses TRBV7-9 and TRBJ1-2; D unclear. The V end lost 1 base, the J end lost 8 bases, and 11 bases lay between the germline ends. The length of the CDR3 is 13 residues. Germline V CDR1 and CDR2: SEHNR, FQNEAQ (reference sequence). The CDR3, as DNA: TGTGCCAGCAGCTTAGGGTTCGTTGGAGGCTACACCTTC. Residues: CASSLGFVGGYTF.

The chain employs TRBV5-4 and TRBJ2-7; 7 nucleotides agree with TRBD1. V shed 0 bases, J shed 1 base, and the junction held 7 bases outside the gene matches. CDR3 size: 16 residues. The germline gives CDR1 SGHNT, CDR2 YYREEE (reference sequence). In DNA form, the CDR3 reads TGTGCCAGCAGCTTGGCGCAGAGACAGGGATCCTACGAGCAGTACTTC. Translated, it gives CASSLAQRQGSYEQYF.

DNA for the CDR3: TGCGCCAGCAGCTTTACGGTGGGAACGGATCAAGAGACCCAGTACTTC. Translated, it gives CASSFTVGTDQETQYF. The chain carries TRBV5-1 and TRBJ2-5; D is unresolved. The CDR3 extends over 16 amino acids. Trimming shortened V by 2 bases and J by 2 bases, and 16 bases separated the two germline ends. Germline CDR1 SGHRS, CDR2 YFSETQ.

J is TRBJ2-5 and V is TRBV6-2 or TRBV6-3; 9 nucleotides match TRBD2. Germline CDR1 MNHEY, CDR2 SVGEGT. V shed 0 bases and J 5 bases; nucleotides not matched to a gene: 4. This CDR3 contains 15 residues. CDR3 DNA: TGTGCCAGCAGTTACTCGGGACTAGCAGGGGAGACCCAGTACTTC. Its translation: CASSYSGLAGETQYF.

The chain links TRBV27 to TRBJ1-6; TRBD1 might be the D (6 bases). The ends were cut back, 6 bases at V and 9 bases at J, with 15 bases in the middle. Germline V lookup: CDR1 MNHEY, CDR2 SMNVEV (reference sequence). The CDR3 consists of 14 residues. The DNA of the CDR3 is TGTGCCAGCAGCCCCGGGGGGGCTCGTTCACCCCTCCACTTT. It is translated as CASSPGGARSPLHF.

The rearrangement uses TRBV3-1 (or the pseudogene TRBV3-2) and TRBJ2-7; tentative D call: TRBD2 (6 bases). The CDR3 is 14 amino acids. CDR1 is LGHDT and CDR2 is YNNKEL in the germline V gene (reference sequence). V lost 3 bases and J lost 2, with 11 bases in between. CDR3: CASSHGTGAYEQYF. The CDR3 nucleotides read TGTGCCAGCAGCCATGGGACGGGGGCCTACGAGCAGTACTTC.

V gene TRBV4-3 combines with J gene TRBJ2-7, with 11 bases identical to TRBD1. The length of the CDR3 is 16 residues. Trimming at V came to 4 bases and at J to 5 bases, leaving 10 bases not matched to a gene. The V gene's germline CDR1 is LGHNA and CDR2 YSLEER. Here the CDR3 reads CASSPSVGTGGDEQYF. The CDR3 DNA reads TGCGCCAGCAGCCCTTCCGTCGGGACAGGGGGTGACGAGCAGTACTTC.

This chain links TRBV28 with TRBJ2-7, with no clear D. With 0 bases removed from V and 6 bases from J, the gap between germline ends came to 6 bases. The germline V gene encodes CDR1 MDHEN and CDR2 SYDVKM. There are 12 residues in the CDR3. The CDR3 nucleotides read TGTGCCAGCAGTTTATGGGAGAGCGAGCAGTACTTC. As protein: CASSLWESEQYF.

This chain links TRBV2 with TRBJ2-5; TRBD2 might be the D (5 bases). The germline V gene encodes CDR1 SNHLY and CDR2 FYNNEI. Trimming stripped 4 bases from V and 5 bases from J, with 14 bases between. The CDR3 runs 14 residues. The CDR3 DNA reads TGTGCCAGCAGTGTCTCTAGGACGGGGGAGACCCAGTACTTC. Amino acids: CASSVSRTGETQYF.

This clone appeared once. The chain has TRBV19 and TRBJ2-7; D is possibly TRBD1 (7 bases). The V end was cut by 8 bases, the J end by 6 bases, with 23 bases between. CDR3 length equals 15 residues. Germline CDR1 is LNHDA and CDR2 is SQIVND (reference sequence). The CDR3 DNA follows: TGTGCCAGTTCCGGACAGGCGGTAGCGGTTGGCGAGCAGTACTTC. It is translated as CASSGQAVAVGEQYF.

This clone was observed once. This chain joins TRBV28 and TRBJ2-2, with D tentatively TRBD2 (6 bases). Germline V gives CDR1 MDHEN, CDR2 SYDVKM. The germline V and J ends were trimmed by 3 bases and 1 base, with 12 bases remaining between them. The length of the CDR3 is 16 residues. The CDR3 sequence: CASSFVRERNTGELFF. In DNA, the CDR3 is TGTGCCAGCAGTTTTGTCCGGGAGAGGAACACCGGGGAGCTGTTTTTT.

This clone was observed at least ten times. The genes are TRBV5-1 and TRBJ2-7; D tentatively fits TRBD1 or TRBD2 (5 bases each). The length of the CDR3 is 15 residues. V lost 4 bases and J lost 3, with 17 bases in between. Germline assignment: CDR1 SGHRS and CDR2 YFSETQ. CDR3 region: CASSVRGDVVYEQYF. In DNA, the CDR3 is TGCGCCAGCAGCGTGCGAGGGGACGTAGTCTACGAGCAGTACTTC.

This clone was detected only a few times. The CDR3 is CASSLAGTGGDSPLHF. The CDR3 nucleotides are TGTGCCAGCAGCTTGGCCGGGACAGGGGGAGATTCACCCCTCCACTTT. The chain has TRBV5-4 and TRBJ1-6; 11 bases match TRBD1. CDR1 is SGHNT and CDR2 is YYREEE in the germline V gene (reference sequence). The V segment lost 0 bases and the J segment 8 bases; nucleotides outside the gene matches: 4. The CDR3 contains 16 residues.

The V and J genes are TRBV6-2 or TRBV6-3 and TRBJ2-7, with D maybe TRBD2 (8 bases). The CDR3 is 16 residues long. CDR1 is MNHEY, CDR2 SVGEGT, per germline. V lost 2 bases, J lost 2 bases, and 16 bases lay in between. CDR3 coding DNA: TGTGCCAGCAGTTACGTAGCGGGACAGCTCCCCTACGAGCAGTACTTC. It specifies CASSYVAGQLPYEQYF.

The gene calls are TRBV5-1 and TRBJ2-1; the match to TRBD1 covers 8 bases. The V and J ends lost 4 bases and 2 bases, in that order; junction bases with no gene match: 20. From germline, CDR1 is SGHRS and CDR2 YFSETQ. CDR3 size: 20 residues. CDR3 in DNA: TGCGCCAGCAGCCTCCGCCCGGGACAGGTTGTTAGTGGGGCCTACAATGAGCAGTTCTTC. Translated: CASSLRPGQVVSGAYNEQFF.

The chain combines TRBV7-2 with TRBJ2-3; D possibly corresponds to TRBD1 (6 bases). This CDR3 is 16 amino acids long. The V and J ends lost 0 bases and 2 bases respectively, with 12 bases between them. Germline V gene data show CDR1 as SGHTA and CDR2 as FQGNSA. CDR3 nucleotide sequence: TGTGCCAGCAGCTTAGCGACAGGAGCGAACACAGATACGCAGTATTTT. It specifies CASSLATGANTDTQYF.

This chain links TRBV14 with TRBJ1-1; D is undetermined. The V gene's germline CDR1 is SGHDN and CDR2 FVKESK. The V end lost 1 base, the J end lost 0 bases, and 3 bases lay between the germline ends. The CDR3 runs to 13 residues. The CDR3 DNA reads TGTGCCAGCAGCCAAGCTCTGAACACTGAAGCTTTCTTT. It is translated as CASSQALNTEAFF.

V and J are TRBV28 and TRBJ1-4; D is perhaps TRBD1 (5 bases). Per the germline V gene, CDR1 is MDHEN and CDR2 is SYDVKM. The CDR3 is 17 amino acids. V was trimmed by 7 bases and J by 5 bases, leaving 23 bases between them. In DNA, the CDR3 is TGTGCCAGCACCCTCAACCCATTTTCCGGGGGGAATGAAAAACTGTTTTTT. Translating gives CASTLNPFSGGNEKLFF.

The chain employs TRBV7-9 and TRBJ2-3; weak D call: TRBD2 (5 bases). The germline CDR1 and CDR2 sequences are SEHNR and FQNEAQ (reference sequence). V was clipped by 5 bases and J by 1 base, with 13 bases between them. The length of the CDR3 is 15 residues. The CDR3 DNA reads TGTGCCAGCAGCATACCCGCAGCGGGCACAGATACGCAGTATTTT. Protein sequence: CASSIPAAGTDTQYF.

The sample holds one count of this clone. V usage is TRBV5-6 and J usage is TRBJ2-2, with 10 bases lining up with TRBD1. Germline loops: CDR1 SGHDT, CDR2 YYEEEE. CDR3 length equals 18 residues. V shed 4 bases and J 6 bases; nucleotides not matched to a gene: 15. CDR3 in amino acids: CASSRLLGTGEGAGELFF. The DNA of the CDR3 is TGTGCCAGCAGCCGCCTATTGGGGACAGGGGAAGGGGCCGGGGAGCTGTTTTTT.

The chain uses TRBV9 and TRBJ1-5; D is perhaps TRBD1 (5 bases). This CDR3 comprises 15 residues. V gave up 0 bases and J gave up 5 bases, with 12 bases separating them. Germline-derived CDR1 and CDR2 are SGDLS and YYNGEE. The CDR3 sequence: CASSVGGDAYQPQHF. CDR3 in DNA: TGTGCCAGCAGCGTAGGGGGGGACGCCTATCAGCCCCAGCATTTT.